This record covers a single T cell receptor (beta chain). Its antigen has not been determined. There are no base qualities to consult, and no much larger clone falls within one base. This sample was included in a study of shared clonotypes between healthy human individuals (TCRdb year 2020). Regarding the research as a whole: A couple of women and a few men aged 18 to 49 years were included in the cohort. For each donor, CD4 naive and CD4 memory were each given three plates, CD8 naive was given two plates, and CD8 memory was given one plate. The study deeply sequenced blood TCR repertoires of several healthy adults to estimate repertoire size and the extent of clonotype sharing between individuals. To increase sequencing depth and limit assay-specific biases, different laboratories used diverse techniques to prepare libraries and sequence TCR repertoires. Leukapheresis yielded between about 0.94 and 8.9 billion PBMCs per donor. Results and caveats for the whole study, not just this receptor: Based on pairwise subsampling, the degree of clonotype sharing among donors was expected to be affected by sequencing depth. Sampling was limited to blood, and TCR repertoires in tissue likely differ from TCR repertoires in blood. Even with the large sequencing depth, rarefaction of the sorted-subset datasets indicated that sequencing was incomplete. Because the study included a small number of donors, the genetic and exposure-history diversity represented was limited. Compared with non-shared clonotypes, the clonotypes found in all four sorted-subset donors had higher generation probabilities. Approximately 5% of naive CD4, 3.5% of naive CD8, about 2.4% of memory CD4, and roughly 0.4% of memory CD8 clonotypes were shared across a few donors. Estimated clonotype richness was generally larger for naive than for memory subsets.

Using the deep immunoSEQ assay, TCR CDR3 regions were amplified from genomic DNA by multiplex PCR. For each cell subset, the extracted genomic DNA was distributed evenly across all wells of several immunoSEQ 96-well plates, and each plate served as one replicate. For sorted subsets, 200 ng of genomic DNA, equivalent to roughly 33,000 T cell genomes, went into each replicate PCR. Purified libraries were measured with a Qubit 3.0 fluorometer, size-checked on a Bioanalyzer 2100, and measured again with the KAPA Library Quantification kit. Every immunoSEQ 96-well plate was sequenced on a dedicated single-read 150-cycle Illumina NextSeq 550 flow cell. From the authors' description of their analysis: Because the immunoSEQ output held only junctional sequences and lacked quality scores, the filtering could not match the filtering applied to full-length reads. To assign V/J genes and CDR3, sequences were annotated against IMGT germline references using PyIR, a Python wrapper for IgBLAST v1.9. Any read was removed if the V/J assignment was weak (E-value above 1e-6), the CDR3 was missing, or the read contained stop codons, out-of-frame junctions, or ambiguous translated residues. V3J clonotypes were defined as sequences sharing an identical inferred V gene, J gene, and CDR3 amino acid sequence. Percentage overlap between repertoires was computed as shared unique clonotypes divided by the size of the smaller repertoire. Richness of each repertoire was evaluated using RTK rarefaction, the Chao1 estimator, and Recon v2.1 estimates of unobserved clonotypes. Generation probabilities were computed with OLGA for all TCRbeta clonotypes obtained by the gDNA method from four donors. This is the immuneACCESS table as TCRdb keeps it, with only in-frame sequences that have V and J called. A part of the clones is gone; compared with another copy, unresolved V genes explain less than half, and the rest is unexplained. Clone size and V and J calls were adopted from that table, with D and trimming inferred from the DNA. In this sample the table shows millions of clones, about 95% of which occur a single time. The top ten hold around 0.13% of the sample.

The CDR3 runs 15 amino acids, cysteine and phenylalanine included. Kept here is only the CDR3 DNA, which spans 45 bases and is read in frame from base 1. Between the V and J ends, shortened by 4 bases and 2 bases respectively, the junction contains 14 bases. From a lookup of the germline V gene (reference sequence), CDR1 and CDR2 are SGHNT and YYREEE. The donors were healthy, HIV-negative adults with no recently reported acute infections or vaccinations. Only Caucasian adults living in Nashville, Tennessee, USA were represented among the donors. CD4+ T cells were enriched through magnetic negative selection, after which naive cells were positively selected on CD45RA and the remaining negative fraction served as the memory subset. Blood was collected by leukapheresis, and PBMCs were isolated by Ficoll-Histopaque density gradient centrifugation and then cryopreserved in liquid nitrogen vapor phase. Analytical flow cytometry was used to check the purity and quantity of every magnetically sorted T cell population. Genomic DNA was isolated from every sorted fraction and measured by UV absorbance on a Nanodrop 2000c.

This TCR was recovered from a man between 18 and 35 years old in good health. Sequenced sample: naive CD4+ T cells sorted from blood. Read against the paper, the sample's cell subset or site label means: CD45RA+ positively selected. The chain employs TRBV5-4 and TRBJ2-3; perhaps TRBD1 is the D gene, with 6 bases matching. The CDR3 corresponds to CASSSDWTATDTQYF. The DNA sequence follows: TGTGCCAGCAGCAGCGATTGGACAGCCACAGATACGCAGTATTTT.